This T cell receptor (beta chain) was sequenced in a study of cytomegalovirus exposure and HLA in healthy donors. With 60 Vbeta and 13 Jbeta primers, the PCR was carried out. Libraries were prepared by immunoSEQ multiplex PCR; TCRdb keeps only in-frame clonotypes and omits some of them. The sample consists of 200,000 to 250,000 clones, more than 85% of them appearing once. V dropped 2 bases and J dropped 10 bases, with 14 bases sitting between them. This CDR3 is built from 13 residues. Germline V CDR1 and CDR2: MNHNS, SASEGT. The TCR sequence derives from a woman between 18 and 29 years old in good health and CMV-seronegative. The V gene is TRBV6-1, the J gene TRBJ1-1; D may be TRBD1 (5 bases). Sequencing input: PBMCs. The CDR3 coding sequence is TGTGCCAGCAGTGAAATTGTAGGAAGGGGAGCTTTCTTT. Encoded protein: CASSEIVGRGAFF.